There are a few counts of the clone carrying this T cell receptor beta chain. V shed 6 bases and J 4 bases; nucleotides not matched to a gene: 12. Per the germline V gene, CDR1 is SGHTA and CDR2 is FQGNSA. The CDR3 contains 16 residues. The data are from a study of blood T cell repertoires in COVID-19. About the study: Sources were T cells, B-cell-depleted T cells, or PBMCs; the material itself was cDNA or gDNA.

Per the original data handling: Estimation of nucleated cell counts relied on the amplification of reference gene primers. Assay: immunoSEQ multiplex PCR; the TCRdb copy retains only in-frame clones and omits some. V and J calls plus clone size are reproduced from that table; the DNA served to infer D and trimming. The sample includes around 200,000 clones, approximately 85% of them seen just once. Sequencing input: peripheral blood. The sequence was obtained from a man in his sixties with acute or convalescent COVID-19. This sequence joins TRBV7-2 and TRBJ2-5, with 9 nucleotides matching TRBD2. The CDR3 DNA reads TGTGCCAGCAGGCCCAGCGGGAGGTGGGTAGCAGAGACCCAGTACTTC. It specifies CASRPSGRWVAETQYF.